This T cell receptor beta chain was documented in a study of T-cell memory formation after mild COVID-19. The CDR3 spans 14 residues. Germline CDR1 LGHNA, CDR2 YSLEER. The V gene lost 4 bases and the J gene lost 6 bases, with 14 bases spanning the gap. Each CDR3 protein is one row after TCRdb ran MiXCR on the 5' RACE reads. In the table there are hundreds of thousands of distinct CDR3 sequences, more than 15% of which are singletons. Study conclusions and caveats: Day 15 to 85 contractors were CD4/CD8 balanced; later expanders leaned CD4+. Among contracting clones, CD4+ were mainly CM/EM and CD8+ enriched in EMRA.

A remark on this clonotype: Its cognate antigen is unknown.

This sequence joins TRBV4-3 and TRBJ2-3; unclear D gene. The TCR comes from a man younger than 30 who had mild COVID-19 (a few samples of this study predate the infection). Cell type and time point are not known. The sample taken for sequencing was PBMCs or a T cell subset sorted from them (not recorded which). CDR3 sequence reads: CASSRQWVGDTQYF. CDR3 sequence (DNA): TGCGCCAGCAGCCGCCAGTGGGTTGGGGATACGCAGTATTTT.